Below, 12 T cell receptor beta chains from the same sample are listed, as sequenced in a study of response to subunit inactivated influenza vaccine. One entry per CDR3 protein, called by TCRdb with MiXCR from the RT-PCR reads. This sample has 750,000 to 850,000 distinct CDR3 sequences, with 18% found just once. The source material was PBMCs from blood, sampled roughly 5 days after vaccination. Receptor source: a man aged 50-59 years who received an inactivated influenza vaccine.

The chain has TRBV20-1 and TRBJ2-3; D is undetermined. CDR1 DFQATT and CDR2 SNEGSKA come from the germline V gene (reference sequence). V lost 2 bases and J 0 bases, leaving 9 bases between the germline ends. The CDR3 runs to 14 residues. As DNA, the CDR3 is TGCAGTGCTAGACAAGAAACAAGCACAGATACGCAGTATTTT. This translates into CSARQETSTDTQYF.

This clonotype was picked up many times. The chain employs TRBV29-1 and TRBJ2-5, with D possibly matching TRBD2 (5 bases). Germline V gene data show CDR1 as SQVTM and CDR2 as ANQGSEA. The CDR3 sequence is 12 residues long. The V end lost 5 bases, the J end lost 2 bases, and 9 bases lay between the germline ends. The CDR3, as DNA: TGCAGCGTTCTAGCACCTCAAGAGACCCAGTACTTC. Amino acid sequence: CSVLAPQETQYF.

This sequence joins TRBV20-1 and TRBJ2-5; D remains ambiguous. Germline CDR1 and CDR2: DFQATT and SNEGSKA (reference sequence). The CDR3 length is 14 residues. V was shortened by 2 bases and J by 2 bases, with 12 bases between the two germline ends. The CDR3 DNA reads as TGCAGTGCTAGACCATTTAACCGACAAGAGACCCAGTACTTC. Translation gives CSARPFNRQETQYF.

This clonotype was counted only a few times. This rearrangement joins TRBV27 to TRBJ1-1, with 9 bases identical to TRBD1. CDR3 size: 15 residues. The V and J ends lost 6 bases and 0 bases, in that order; junction bases with no gene match: 5. Germline CDR1 is MNHEY and CDR2 is SMNVEV (reference sequence). CDR3 residues: CASRGRDRVNTEAFF. The CDR3 DNA reads as TGTGCCAGCAGAGGGAGGGACAGGGTGAACACTGAAGCTTTCTTT.

This clonotype has at least ten counts. The J gene is TRBJ2-7, the V gene TRBV7-2; D unclear. V lost 1 base to trimming and J lost 2 bases, with 6 bases between them. The CDR3 has 13 residues. In germline, CDR1 is SGHTA, CDR2 FQGNSA. The CDR3 protein is CASSLDGPYEQYF. CDR3 nucleotides: TGTGCCAGCAGCTTAGACGGGCCCTACGAGCAGTACTTC.

The table lists this clonotype with a few counts. The chain links TRBV5-1 to TRBJ1-1, with 10 positions matching TRBD1. The V gene end was trimmed by 1 base and the J gene end by 0 bases; junction bases not matched to a gene: 3. CDR1 is SGHRS, CDR2 YFSETQ, per germline. The CDR3 extends over 16 amino acids. This CDR3 reads CASSLRTGGLNTEAFF. The CDR3 DNA is TGCGCCAGCAGCTTGAGGACAGGGGGGCTGAACACTGAAGCTTTCTTT. Complete variable domain (other parts from reference TRBV5-1 and TRBJ1-1): KAGVTQTPRYLIKTRGQQVTLSCSPISGHRSVSWYQQTPGQGLQFLFEYFSETQRNKGNFPGRFSGRQFSNSRSEMNVSTLELGDSALYLCASSLRTGGLNTEAFFGQGTRLTVV.

The chain is built from TRBV12-3 or TRBV12-4 and TRBJ1-5; perhaps TRBD1 as D (5 bases). Trimming stripped 1 base from V and 0 bases from J, with 10 bases between. The CDR3 has 16 amino acids. CDR3 region: CASSLGGDFSNQPQHF. In nucleotides, the CDR3 is TGTGCCAGCAGTTTAGGGGGGGACTTTAGCAATCAGCCCCAGCATTTT.

The chain combines TRBV20-1 with TRBJ1-2; TRBD1 agrees at 9 bases. V lost 8 bases and J lost 4; bases outside the gene matches: 5. CDR3 size: 12 residues. Germline values: CDR1 DFQATT, CDR2 SNEGSKA (reference sequence). Here the CDR3 reads CSTTGGSYGYTF. The CDR3 region has the DNA TGCAGTACGACAGGGGGATCCTATGGCTACACCTTC.

The chain links TRBV28 to TRBJ2-7; 8 positions match TRBD1. Trimming at V came to 3 bases and at J to 8 bases, leaving 9 bases not matched to a gene. The germline gives CDR1 MDHEN, CDR2 SYDVKM. The CDR3 spans 14 residues. CDR3: CASSFLYRDRKQYF. CDR3 coding DNA: TGTGCCAGCAGTTTCCTGTACCGGGACAGGAAGCAGTACTTC.

This clonotype occurred a few times. The rearrangement joins TRBV5-6 to TRBJ1-5; a weak D match, TRBD1 (5 bases). CDR3 length: 18 amino acids. V was pared by 1 base and J by 0 bases, with 17 bases between. The germline V gene encodes CDR1 SGHDT and CDR2 YYEEEE. The CDR3 DNA reads TGTGCCAGCAGCTTGCTCGGGTCCGGGACTGATAGCAATCAGCCCCAGCATTTT. It codes for CASSLLGSGTDSNQPQHF.

This clonotype was seen many times. V and J are TRBV12-3 or TRBV12-4 and TRBJ2-5; 8 positions agree with TRBD2. There are 13 residues in the CDR3. After removal of 5 bases from V and 6 bases from J, the junction contained 5 bases not matched to a gene. CDR3 loop: CASSPGTSKTQYF. The DNA for the CDR3 is TGTGCCAGCAGTCCCGGGACTAGTAAGACCCAGTACTTC.

This rearrangement joins TRBV28 to TRBJ2-3; TRBD2 agrees at 7 bases. The CDR3 is 23 amino acids. Germline CDR1 MDHEN, CDR2 SYDVKM. Germline trimming cut 1 base from V and 0 bases from J; bases unmatched to any gene: 25. The CDR3 is CASSLFGGWASGVHPPSTDTQYF. CDR3 nucleotide sequence: TGTGCCAGCAGTTTATTTGGGGGTTGGGCTAGCGGAGTACATCCCCCTAGCACAGATACGCAGTATTTT.